This T cell receptor (beta chain) emerged from a study of tumor-infiltrating lymphocytes in primary liver carcinoma. Whole-study results and caveats: Only about 7.5-24% of top clones spanned all five tumor regions.

The template, about 500 ng total RNA, yielded TCR beta cDNA made with a constant-region primer. Slightly modified ARM-PCR served as the procedure for the TCR beta libraries. These libraries came from three rounds of nested multiplex PCR. TRBV1-TRBV30 forward and Cbeta reverse primers drove the first two roughly 9-cycle rounds. TCRdb re-called the multiplex PCR reads through MiXCR, storing one row per CDR3 protein. The repertoire holds 99,000 or so distinct CDR3 sequences, more than 65% seen once, with around 9.1% in the top ten. CDR3 size: 13 residues. Trimming took 7 bases from V and 2 from J, leaving 10 bases between them. Germline assignment: CDR1 SEHNR and CDR2 FQNEAQ (reference sequence). Of note for this clonotype: Antigen: not known. A clone one base away is much larger, so this may be a read error.

Joint extraction of RNA and DNA used roughly 18-34 mg of bulk tissue that was unsorted. No treatment had been given to the patients, who were chronically infected with HBV. The sequence was obtained from a woman between 55 and 75 years old with primary liver carcinoma and hepatitis B virus infection. The sequenced material came from liver tumor tissue from sampling region 5. Subset denoted: tumor region T5, tumor centre. The chain recombines TRBV7-9 with TRBJ2-3; D call uncertain. DNA for the CDR3: TGTGCCAGCACCTCGAGCGCCACAGATACGCAGTATTTT. It yields the protein CASTSSATDTQYF. The full variable domain, in which reference TRBV7-9 and TRBJ2-3 provide the parts outside the CDR3, is DTGVSQNPRHKITKRGQNVTFRCDPISEHNRLYWYRQTLGQGPEFLTYFQNEAQLEKSRLLSDRFSAERPKGSFSTLEIQRTEQGDSAMYLCASTSSATDTQYFGPGTRLTVL.